Listed below are T cell receptor beta chains from one sample, sequenced in a study of technical replicates of blood from a handful of donors. Sequencing was performed with immunoSEQ multiplex PCR; in TCRdb, only in-frame clones are kept and a portion is missing. The data contain 10,000 or so clones, over 85% of them seen just once; the ten biggest clones take up 9.1%. The sample was PBMCs. Source of these receptors: a human donor in good health. Each CDR3 is given with its conserved first and last residue. Fields, in order: J gene, V gene, clone size, CDR3 protein. Some rows mark clone size as missing; the rest say once, few, many or name a class of expanded clone.

J gene: TRBJ2-3
V gene: TRBV4-1
clone size: -
CDR3 protein: CASSPGGQAAITDTQYF

J gene: TRBJ1-2
V gene: TRBV5-1
clone size: -
CDR3 protein: CASSLGVGTAYGYTF

J gene: TRBJ2-5
V gene: TRBV7-7
clone size: -
CDR3 protein: CASSLTVGVETQYF

J gene: TRBJ2-1
V gene: TRBV7-9
clone size: -
CDR3 protein: CASSSPDRPVARTYNEQFF

J gene: TRBJ2-2
V gene: TRBV6-4
clone size: -
CDR3 protein: CASSSQSATGELFF

J gene: TRBJ2-7
V gene: TRBV11-3
clone size: -
CDR3 protein: CARMPGGSGYEQYF

J gene: TRBJ1-3
V gene: TRBV10-2
clone size: -
CDR3 protein: CASSEPGQSGNTIYF

J gene: TRBJ1-3
V gene: TRBV10-2
clone size: -
CDR3 protein: CASSQSGFAGNTIYF

J gene: TRBJ1-2
V gene: TRBV6-1
clone size: once
CDR3 protein: CASSPRGMGDGYTF

J gene: TRBJ1-5
V gene: TRBV19
clone size: -
CDR3 protein: CASRWTVNQPQHF

J gene: TRBJ1-5
V gene: TRBV2
clone size: -
CDR3 protein: CASRPQGFSNQPQHF

J gene: TRBJ1-1
V gene: TRBV29-1
clone size: -
CDR3 protein: CSVRTQVNTEAFF

J gene: TRBJ1-2
V gene: TRBV7-9
clone size: -
CDR3 protein: CASSFLQGGAYGYTF

J gene: TRBJ2-4
V gene: TRBV10-1
clone size: -
CDR3 protein: CASSEYGQGDAKNIQYF

J gene: TRBJ1-2
V gene: TRBV15
clone size: once
CDR3 protein: CATSRDWVGTDFGYTF

J gene: TRBJ2-3
V gene: TRBV30
clone size: -
CDR3 protein: CAWRRGRLKKGADTQYF

J gene: TRBJ2-3
V gene: TRBV7-2
clone size: -
CDR3 protein: CASSLRGAEDTQYF

J gene: TRBJ2-1
V gene: TRBV5-4
clone size: -
CDR3 protein: CASSLAGTSVHEQFF

J gene: TRBJ2-5
V gene: TRBV10-3
clone size: -
CDR3 protein: CAISESSDETQYF

J gene: TRBJ1-1
V gene: TRBV6-6
clone size: -
CDR3 protein: CASTQGRNTEAFF

J gene: TRBJ1-4
V gene: TRBV7-9
clone size: -
CDR3 protein: CASSGGVNNEKLFF

J gene: TRBJ2-5
V gene: TRBV18
clone size: -
CDR3 protein: CASSTTETQYF

J gene: TRBJ1-5
V gene: TRBV19
clone size: -
CDR3 protein: CASSPFRGNQPQHF

J gene: TRBJ2-5
V gene: TRBV5-1
clone size: -
CDR3 protein: CASSLGFLGQTQYF